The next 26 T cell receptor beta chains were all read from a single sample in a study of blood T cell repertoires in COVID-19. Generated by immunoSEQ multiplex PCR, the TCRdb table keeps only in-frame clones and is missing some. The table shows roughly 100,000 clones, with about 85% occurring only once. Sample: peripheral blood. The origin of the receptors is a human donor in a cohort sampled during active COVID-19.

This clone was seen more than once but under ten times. The CDR3 is CASSLAPEGNSPLHF. Written as DNA, the CDR3 is TGCGCCAGCAGCTTGGCCCCGGAGGGCAATTCACCCCTCCACTTT. This chain uses TRBV5-1 with TRBJ1-6; no clear D. The germline V and J ends were trimmed by 0 bases and 7 bases, with 11 bases remaining between them. CDR3 length: 15 amino acids. Germline V gene sequence: CDR1 SGHRS, CDR2 YFSETQ.

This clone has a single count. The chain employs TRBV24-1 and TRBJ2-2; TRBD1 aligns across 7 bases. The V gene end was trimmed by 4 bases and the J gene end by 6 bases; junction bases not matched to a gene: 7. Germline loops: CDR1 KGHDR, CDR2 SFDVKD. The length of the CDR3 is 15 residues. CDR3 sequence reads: CATSDTTTGSGELFF. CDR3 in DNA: TGTGCCACCAGTGACACGACGACAGGGTCCGGGGAGCTGTTTTTT.

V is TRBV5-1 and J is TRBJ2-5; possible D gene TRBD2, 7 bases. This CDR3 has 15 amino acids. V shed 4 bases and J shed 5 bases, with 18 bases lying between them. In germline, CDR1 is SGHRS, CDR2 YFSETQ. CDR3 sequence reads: CASSGGGGLVETQYF. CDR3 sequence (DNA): TGCGCCAGCAGCGGGGGCGGGGGCTTGGTTGAGACCCAGTACTTC. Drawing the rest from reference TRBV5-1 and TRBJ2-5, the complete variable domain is KAGVTQTPRYLIKTRGQQVTLSCSPISGHRSVSWYQQTPGQGLQFLFEYFSETQRNKGNFPGRFSGRQFSNSRSEMNVSTLELGDSALYLCASSGGGGLVETQYFGPGTRLLVL.

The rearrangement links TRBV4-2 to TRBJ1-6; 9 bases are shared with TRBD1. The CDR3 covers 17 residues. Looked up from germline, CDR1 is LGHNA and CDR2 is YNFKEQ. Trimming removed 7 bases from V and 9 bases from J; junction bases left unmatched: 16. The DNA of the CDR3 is TGTGCCAGCAACCCGGGACAGGGAGTGTTTGAGAGTTCACCCCTCCACTTT. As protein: CASNPGQGVFESSPLHF.

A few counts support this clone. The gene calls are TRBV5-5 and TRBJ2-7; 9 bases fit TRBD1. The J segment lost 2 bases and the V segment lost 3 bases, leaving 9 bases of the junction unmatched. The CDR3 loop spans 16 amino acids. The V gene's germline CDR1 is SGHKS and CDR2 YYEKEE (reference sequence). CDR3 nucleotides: TGTGCCAGCAGCTCCGGACAGGGGAATATGGCCTACGAGCAGTACTTC. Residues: CASSSGQGNMAYEQYF.

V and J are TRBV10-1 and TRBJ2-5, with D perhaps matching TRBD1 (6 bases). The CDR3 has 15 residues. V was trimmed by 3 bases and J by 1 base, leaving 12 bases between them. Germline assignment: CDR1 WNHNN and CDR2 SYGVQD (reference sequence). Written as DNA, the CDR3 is TGCGCCAGCAGTGAAGGACAGACCCGCCAAGAGACCCAGTACTTC. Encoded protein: CASSEGQTRQETQYF.

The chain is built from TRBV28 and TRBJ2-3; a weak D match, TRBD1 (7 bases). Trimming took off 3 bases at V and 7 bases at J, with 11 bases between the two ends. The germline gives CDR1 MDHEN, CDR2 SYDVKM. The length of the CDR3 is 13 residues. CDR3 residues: CASSFQGGNTQYF. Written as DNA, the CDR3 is TGTGCCAGCAGTTTCCAGGGGGGCAATACGCAGTATTTT. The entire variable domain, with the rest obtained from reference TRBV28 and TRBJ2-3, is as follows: DVKVTQSSRYLVKRTGEKVFLECVQDMDHENMFWYRQDPGLGLRLIYFSYDVKMKEKGDIPEGYSVSREKKERFSLILESASTNQTSMYLCASSFQGGNTQYFGPGTRLTVL.

The CDR3 nucleotides read TGTGCCATCAGTGAATATTGGAATAGCGGTAAAGAACCCTCTGGGGCCAACGTCCTGACTTTC. Residues: CAISEYWNSGKEPSGANVLTF. The gene calls are TRBV10-3 and TRBJ2-6; D possibly corresponds to TRBD2 (6 bases). This CDR3 has 21 amino acids. With 3 bases removed from V and 0 bases from J, the gap between germline ends came to 24 bases. The germline CDR1 and CDR2 sequences are ENHRY and SYGVKD.

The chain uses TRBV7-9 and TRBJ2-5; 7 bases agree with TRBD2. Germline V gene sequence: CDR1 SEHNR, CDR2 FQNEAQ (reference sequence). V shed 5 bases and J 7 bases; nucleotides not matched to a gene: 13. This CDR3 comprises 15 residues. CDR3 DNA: TGTGCCAGCAGCGGCGGGGGAGGCACGGGTTGGACCCAGTACTTC. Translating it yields CASSGGGGTGWTQYF.

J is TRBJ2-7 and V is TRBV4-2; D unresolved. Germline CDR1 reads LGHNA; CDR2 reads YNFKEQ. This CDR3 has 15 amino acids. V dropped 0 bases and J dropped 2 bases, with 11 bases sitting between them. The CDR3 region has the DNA TGTGCCAGCAGCCAAGATCTGGCGGTGACCTACGAGCAGTACTTC. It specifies CASSQDLAVTYEQYF.

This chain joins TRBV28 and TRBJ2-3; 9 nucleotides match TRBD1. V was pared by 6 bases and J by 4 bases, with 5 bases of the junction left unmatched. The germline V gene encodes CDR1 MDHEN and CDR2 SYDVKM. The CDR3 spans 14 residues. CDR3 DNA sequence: TGTGCCAGCAGGAAGACAGGGGGAGCAGATACGCAGTATTTT. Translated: CASRKTGGADTQYF.

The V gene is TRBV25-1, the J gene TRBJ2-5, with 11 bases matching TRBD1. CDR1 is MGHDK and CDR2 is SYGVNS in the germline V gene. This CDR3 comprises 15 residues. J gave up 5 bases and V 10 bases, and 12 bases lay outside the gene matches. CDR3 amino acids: CATDAMDRGLETQYF. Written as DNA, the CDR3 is TGTGCCACCGACGCAATGGACAGGGGGCTTGAGACCCAGTACTTC.

The CDR3 DNA sequence: TGTGCCAGCACCCACTCTACAGGGGGGAGTAATGGCTACACCTTC. Amino acids: CASTHSTGGSNGYTF. The chain combines TRBV7-8 with TRBJ1-2; 8 bases agree with TRBD1. CDR1 and CDR2 from the germline V gene are SGHVS and FQNEAQ. J was trimmed by 6 bases and V by 7 bases; bases with no gene match: 13. The CDR3 runs to 15 residues.

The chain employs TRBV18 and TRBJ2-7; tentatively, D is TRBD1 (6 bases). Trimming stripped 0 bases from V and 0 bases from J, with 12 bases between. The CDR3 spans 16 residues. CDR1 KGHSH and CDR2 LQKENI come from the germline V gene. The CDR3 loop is CASSPPSPGASYEQYF. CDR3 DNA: TGTGCCAGCTCACCACCGTCCCCAGGGGCCTCCTACGAGCAGTACTTC.

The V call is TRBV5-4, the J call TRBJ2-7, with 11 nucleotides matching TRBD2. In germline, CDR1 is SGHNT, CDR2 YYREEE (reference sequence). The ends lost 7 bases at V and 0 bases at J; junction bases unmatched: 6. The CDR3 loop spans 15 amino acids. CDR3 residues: CASPSGGPLSYEQYF. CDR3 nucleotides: TGTGCCAGCCCTAGCGGGGGGCCTCTCTCCTACGAGCAGTACTTC.

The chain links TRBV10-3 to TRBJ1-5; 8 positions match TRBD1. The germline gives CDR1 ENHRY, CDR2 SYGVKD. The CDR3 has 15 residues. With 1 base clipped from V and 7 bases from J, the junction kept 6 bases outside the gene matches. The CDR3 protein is CAISEWTGYGQPQHF. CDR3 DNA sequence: TGTGCCATCAGTGAGTGGACAGGGTATGGGCAGCCCCAGCATTTT.

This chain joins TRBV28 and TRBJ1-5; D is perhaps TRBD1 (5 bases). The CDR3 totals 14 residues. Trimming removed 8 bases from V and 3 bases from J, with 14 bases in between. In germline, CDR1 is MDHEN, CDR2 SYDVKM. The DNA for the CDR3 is TGTGCCAGCCGGGGGTACAACTACAATCAGCCCCAGCATTTT. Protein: CASRGYNYNQPQHF.

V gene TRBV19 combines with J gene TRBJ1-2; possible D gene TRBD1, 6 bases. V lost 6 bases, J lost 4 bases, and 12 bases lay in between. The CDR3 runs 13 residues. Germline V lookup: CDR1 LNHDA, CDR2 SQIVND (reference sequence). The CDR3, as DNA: TGTGCCAGTAGAGATACAGGGCTCTATGGCTACACCTTC. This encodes CASRDTGLYGYTF.

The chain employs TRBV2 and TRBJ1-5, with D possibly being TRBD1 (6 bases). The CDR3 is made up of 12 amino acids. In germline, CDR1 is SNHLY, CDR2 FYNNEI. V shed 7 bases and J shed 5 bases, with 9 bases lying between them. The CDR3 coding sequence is TGTGCCAGCACAGGGGACCATCAGCCCCAGCATTTT. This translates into CASTGDHQPQHF.

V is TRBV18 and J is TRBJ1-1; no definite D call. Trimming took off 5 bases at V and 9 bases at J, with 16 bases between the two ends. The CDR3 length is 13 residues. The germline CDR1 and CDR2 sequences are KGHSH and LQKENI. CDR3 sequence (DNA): TGTGCCAGCTCAGAGGAACCCGCATTAAAAGCTTTCTTT. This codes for CASSEEPALKAFF.

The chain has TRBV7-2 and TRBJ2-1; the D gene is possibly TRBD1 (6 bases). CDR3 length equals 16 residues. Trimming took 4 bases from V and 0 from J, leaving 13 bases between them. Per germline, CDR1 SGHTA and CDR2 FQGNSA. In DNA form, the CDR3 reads TGTGCCAGCAGCTCCACAGCGGACAGCTCCTACAATGAGCAGTTCTTC. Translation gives CASSSTADSSYNEQFF.

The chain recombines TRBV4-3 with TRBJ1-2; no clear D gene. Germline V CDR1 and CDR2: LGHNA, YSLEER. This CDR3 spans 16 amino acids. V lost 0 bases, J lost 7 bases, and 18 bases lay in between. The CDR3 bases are TGCGCCAGCAGCCAAGATCTCCAGGTCCCGCTGGGTGGCTACACCTTC. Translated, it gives CASSQDLQVPLGGYTF.

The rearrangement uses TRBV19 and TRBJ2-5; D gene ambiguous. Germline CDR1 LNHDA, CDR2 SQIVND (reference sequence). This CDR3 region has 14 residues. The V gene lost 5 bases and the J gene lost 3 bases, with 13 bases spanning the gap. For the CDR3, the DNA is TGTGCCAGTAGTGTGGGCCTCGGAAAAGAGACCCAGTACTTC. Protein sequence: CASSVGLGKETQYF.

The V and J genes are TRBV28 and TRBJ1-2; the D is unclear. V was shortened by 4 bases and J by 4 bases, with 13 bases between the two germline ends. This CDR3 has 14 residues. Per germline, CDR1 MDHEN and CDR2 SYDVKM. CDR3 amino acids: CASSSVVGSYGYTF. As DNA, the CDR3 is TGTGCCAGCAGTTCTGTGGTCGGGAGCTATGGCTACACCTTC.

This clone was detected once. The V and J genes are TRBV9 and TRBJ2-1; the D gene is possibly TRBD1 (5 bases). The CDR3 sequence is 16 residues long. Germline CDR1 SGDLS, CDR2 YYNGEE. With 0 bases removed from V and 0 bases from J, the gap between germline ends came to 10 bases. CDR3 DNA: TGTGCCAGCAGCGTAGTTGACAGTCCCTCCTACAATGAGCAGTTCTTC. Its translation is CASSVVDSPSYNEQFF.

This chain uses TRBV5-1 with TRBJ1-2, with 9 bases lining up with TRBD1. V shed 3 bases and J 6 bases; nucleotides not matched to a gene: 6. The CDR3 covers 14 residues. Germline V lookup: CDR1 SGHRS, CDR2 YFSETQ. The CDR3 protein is CASSWGTGSDGYTF. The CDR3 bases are TGCGCCAGCAGCTGGGGGACAGGGTCGGATGGCTACACCTTC.